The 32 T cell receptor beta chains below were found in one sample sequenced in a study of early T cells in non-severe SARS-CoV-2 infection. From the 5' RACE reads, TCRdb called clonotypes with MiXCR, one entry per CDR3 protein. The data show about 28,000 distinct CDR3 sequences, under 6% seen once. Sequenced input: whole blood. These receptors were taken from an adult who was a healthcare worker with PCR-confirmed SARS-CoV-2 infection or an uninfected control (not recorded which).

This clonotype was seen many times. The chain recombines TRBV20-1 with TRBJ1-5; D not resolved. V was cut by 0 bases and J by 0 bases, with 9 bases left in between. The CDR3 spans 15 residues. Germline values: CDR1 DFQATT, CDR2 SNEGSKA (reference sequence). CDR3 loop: CSAREKFYSNQPQHF. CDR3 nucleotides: TGCAGTGCTAGAGAAAAGTTCTATAGCAATCAGCCCCAGCATTTT.

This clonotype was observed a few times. In DNA, the CDR3 is TGTGCCAGCAGCTTACCAGGCCGTAGCTCCTACAATGAGCAGTTCTTC. This codes for CASSLPGRSSYNEQFF. The chain couples TRBV13 to TRBJ2-1, with D unclear. Per the germline V gene, CDR1 is PRHDT and CDR2 is FYEKMQ (reference sequence). V was shortened by 2 bases and J by 0 bases, with 11 bases between the two germline ends. The CDR3 length is 16 residues.

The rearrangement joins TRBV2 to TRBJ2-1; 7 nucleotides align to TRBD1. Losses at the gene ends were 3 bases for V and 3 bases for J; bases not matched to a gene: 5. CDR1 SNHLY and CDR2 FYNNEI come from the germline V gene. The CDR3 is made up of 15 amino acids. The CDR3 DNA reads TGTGCCAGCAGTGATGAGGGGGCGATCTACAATGAGCAGTTCTTC. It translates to CASSDEGAIYNEQFF.

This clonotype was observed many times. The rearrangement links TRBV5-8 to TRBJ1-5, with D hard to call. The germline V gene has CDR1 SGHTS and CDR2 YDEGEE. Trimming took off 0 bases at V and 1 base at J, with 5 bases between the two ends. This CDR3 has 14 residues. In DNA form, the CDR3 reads TGTGCCAGCAGCTTGGTCGGGAGCAATCAGCCCCAGCATTTT. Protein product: CASSLVGSNQPQHF.

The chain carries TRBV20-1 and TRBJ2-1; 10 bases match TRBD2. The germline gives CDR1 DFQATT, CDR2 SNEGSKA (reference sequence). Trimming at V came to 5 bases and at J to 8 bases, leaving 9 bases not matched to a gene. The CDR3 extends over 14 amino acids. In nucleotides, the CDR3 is TGCAGTGCTCCGGAGCGGGGGGGCCCCCATGAGCAGTTCTTC. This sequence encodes CSAPERGGPHEQFF.

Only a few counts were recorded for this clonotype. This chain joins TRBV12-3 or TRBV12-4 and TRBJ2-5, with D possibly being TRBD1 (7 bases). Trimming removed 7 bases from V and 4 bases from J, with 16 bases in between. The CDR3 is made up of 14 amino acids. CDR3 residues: CASTTTGRRETQYF. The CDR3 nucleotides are TGTGCCAGCACTACGACAGGGAGGCGAGAGACCCAGTACTTC.

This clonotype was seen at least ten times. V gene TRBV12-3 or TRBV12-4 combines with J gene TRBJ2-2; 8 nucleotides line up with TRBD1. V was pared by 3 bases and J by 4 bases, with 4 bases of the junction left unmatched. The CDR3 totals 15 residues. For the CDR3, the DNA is TGTGCCAGCAGTTTTGGACAGGGCTTCACCGGGGAGCTGTTTTTT. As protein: CASSFGQGFTGELFF.

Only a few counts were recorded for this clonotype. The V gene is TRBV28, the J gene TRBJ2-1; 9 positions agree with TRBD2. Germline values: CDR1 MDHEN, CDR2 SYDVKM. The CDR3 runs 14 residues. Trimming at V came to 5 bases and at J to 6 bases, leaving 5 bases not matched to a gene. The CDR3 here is CASSPVAGVNEQFF. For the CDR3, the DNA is TGTGCCAGCAGTCCAGTAGCGGGGGTCAATGAGCAGTTCTTC.

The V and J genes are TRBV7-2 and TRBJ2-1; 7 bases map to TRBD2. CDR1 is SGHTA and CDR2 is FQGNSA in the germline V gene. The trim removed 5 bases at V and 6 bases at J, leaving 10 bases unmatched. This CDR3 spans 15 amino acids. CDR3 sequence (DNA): TGTGCCAGCAGCCCCGTGGGGCGGGGGATCAATGAGCAGTTCTTC. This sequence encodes CASSPVGRGINEQFF.

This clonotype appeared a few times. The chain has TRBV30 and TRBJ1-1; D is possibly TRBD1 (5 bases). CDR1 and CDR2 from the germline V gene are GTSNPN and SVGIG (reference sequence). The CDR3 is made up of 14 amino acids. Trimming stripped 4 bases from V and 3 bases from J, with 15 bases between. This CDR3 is CAWNRAGSDTEAFF. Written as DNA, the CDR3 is TGTGCCTGGAATCGGGCAGGGAGTGACACTGAAGCTTTCTTT.

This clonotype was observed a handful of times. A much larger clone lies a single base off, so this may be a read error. The CDR3 sequence is CASIPGFVYGYTF. The CDR3 DNA reads as TGTGCCAGCATACCAGGTTTTGTCTATGGCTACACCTTC. V is TRBV7-9 and J is TRBJ1-2, with D hard to call. The germline V gene encodes CDR1 SEHNR and CDR2 FQNEAQ (reference sequence). The CDR3 contains 13 residues. V lost 7 bases and J 4 bases, leaving 13 bases between the germline ends.

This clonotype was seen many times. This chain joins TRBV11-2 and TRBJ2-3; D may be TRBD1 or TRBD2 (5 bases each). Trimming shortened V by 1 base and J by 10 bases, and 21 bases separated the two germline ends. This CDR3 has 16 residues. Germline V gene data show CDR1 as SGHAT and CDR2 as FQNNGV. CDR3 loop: CASSLVGGSGGSAQYF. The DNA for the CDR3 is TGTGCCAGCAGCTTAGTTGGCGGCAGTGGGGGATCCGCGCAGTATTTT.

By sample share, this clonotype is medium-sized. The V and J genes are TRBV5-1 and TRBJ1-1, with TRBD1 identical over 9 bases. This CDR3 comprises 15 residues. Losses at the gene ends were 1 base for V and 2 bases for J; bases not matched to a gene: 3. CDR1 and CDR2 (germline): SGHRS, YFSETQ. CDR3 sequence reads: CASSLSDRGNTEAFF. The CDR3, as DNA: TGCGCCAGCAGCTTGTCGGACAGGGGAAACACTGAAGCTTTCTTT.

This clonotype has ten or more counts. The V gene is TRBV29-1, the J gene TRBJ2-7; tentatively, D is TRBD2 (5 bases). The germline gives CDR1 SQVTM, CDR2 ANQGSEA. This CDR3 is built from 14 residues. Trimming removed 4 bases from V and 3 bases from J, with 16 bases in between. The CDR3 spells CSVVTPPGGYEQYF. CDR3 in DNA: TGCAGCGTTGTAACGCCTCCAGGAGGCTACGAGCAGTACTTC.

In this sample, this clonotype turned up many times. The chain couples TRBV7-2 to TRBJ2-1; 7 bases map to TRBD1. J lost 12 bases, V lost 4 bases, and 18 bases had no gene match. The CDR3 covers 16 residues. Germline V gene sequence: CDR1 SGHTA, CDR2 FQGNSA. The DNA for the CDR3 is TGTGCCAGCAGCTCCGGTCTGACAGGGATTCATCTTGGGCAGTTCTTC. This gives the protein CASSSGLTGIHLGQFF.

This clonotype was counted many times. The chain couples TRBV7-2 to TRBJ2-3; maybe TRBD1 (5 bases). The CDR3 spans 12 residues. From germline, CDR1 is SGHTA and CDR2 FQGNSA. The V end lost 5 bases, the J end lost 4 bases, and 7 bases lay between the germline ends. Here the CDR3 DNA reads TGTGCCAGCAGCCTAGGGGCAGATACGCAGTATTTT. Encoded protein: CASSLGADTQYF. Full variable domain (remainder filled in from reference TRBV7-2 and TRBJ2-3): GAGVSQSPSNKVTEKGKDVELRCDPISGHTALYWYRQSLGQGLEFLIYFQGNSAPDKSGLPSDRFSAERTGGSVSTLTIQRTQQEDSAVYLCASSLGADTQYFGPGTRLTVL.

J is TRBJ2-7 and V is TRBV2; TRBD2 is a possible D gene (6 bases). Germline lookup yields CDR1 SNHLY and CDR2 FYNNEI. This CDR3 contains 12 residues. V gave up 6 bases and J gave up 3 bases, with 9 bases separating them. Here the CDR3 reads CASSLRGYEQYF. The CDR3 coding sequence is TGTGCCAGCAGCCTGCGGGGCTACGAGCAGTACTTC.

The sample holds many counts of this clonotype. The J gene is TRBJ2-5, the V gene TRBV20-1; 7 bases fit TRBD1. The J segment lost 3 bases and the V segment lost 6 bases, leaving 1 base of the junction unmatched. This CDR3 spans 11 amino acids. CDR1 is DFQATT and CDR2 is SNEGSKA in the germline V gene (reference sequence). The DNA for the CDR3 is TGCAGTGCAGGACAGGAAGAGACCCAGTACTTC. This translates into CSAGQEETQYF.

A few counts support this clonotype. CDR3 protein: CSARQGNYEQYF. CDR3 coding DNA: TGCAGTGCTAGACAGGGAAACTACGAGCAGTACTTC. The chain links TRBV20-1 to TRBJ2-7; possibly TRBD1 for D (5 bases). CDR1 DFQATT and CDR2 SNEGSKA come from the germline V gene (reference sequence). Trimming took off 2 bases at V and 3 bases at J, with 8 bases between the two ends. The CDR3 is 12 residues long.

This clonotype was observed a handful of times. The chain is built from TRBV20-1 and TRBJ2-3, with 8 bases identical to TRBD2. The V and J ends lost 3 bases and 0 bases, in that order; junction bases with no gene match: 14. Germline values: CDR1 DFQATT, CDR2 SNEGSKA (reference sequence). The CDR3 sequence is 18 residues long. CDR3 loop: CSASPPSGPSPSTDTQYF. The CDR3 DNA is TGCAGTGCTAGCCCCCCTAGCGGGCCCTCGCCTAGCACAGATACGCAGTATTTT.

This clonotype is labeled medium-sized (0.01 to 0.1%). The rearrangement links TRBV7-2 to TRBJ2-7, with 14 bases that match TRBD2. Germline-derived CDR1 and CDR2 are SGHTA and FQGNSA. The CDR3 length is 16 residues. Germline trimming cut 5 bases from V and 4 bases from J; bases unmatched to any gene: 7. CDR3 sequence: CASSMIGLAGGYEQYF. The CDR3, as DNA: TGTGCCAGCAGCATGATCGGACTAGCGGGGGGTTACGAGCAGTACTTC.

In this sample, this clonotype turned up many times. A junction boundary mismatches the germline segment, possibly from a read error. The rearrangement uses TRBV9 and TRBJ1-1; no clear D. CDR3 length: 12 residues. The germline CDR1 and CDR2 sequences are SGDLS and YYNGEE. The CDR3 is CASSVPPEEAFF. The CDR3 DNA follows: TGTGCCAGCAGCGTCCCCCCGGAGGAAGCCTTCTTT.

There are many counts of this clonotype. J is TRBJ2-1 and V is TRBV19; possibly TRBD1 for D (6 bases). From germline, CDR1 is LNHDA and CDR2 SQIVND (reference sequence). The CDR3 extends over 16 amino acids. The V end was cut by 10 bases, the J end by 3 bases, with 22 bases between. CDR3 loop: CATRGQGLGRYNEQFF. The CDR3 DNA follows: TGTGCCACACGAGGGCAGGGGCTGGGTCGCTACAATGAGCAGTTCTTC.

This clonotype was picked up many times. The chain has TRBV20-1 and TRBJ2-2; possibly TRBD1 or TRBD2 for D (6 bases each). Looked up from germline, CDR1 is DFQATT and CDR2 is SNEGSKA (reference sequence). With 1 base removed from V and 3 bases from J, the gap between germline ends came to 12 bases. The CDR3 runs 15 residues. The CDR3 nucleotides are TGCAGTGCTAGAGCGGCAGGGGAGGACACCGGGGAGCTGTTTTTT. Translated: CSARAAGEDTGELFF.

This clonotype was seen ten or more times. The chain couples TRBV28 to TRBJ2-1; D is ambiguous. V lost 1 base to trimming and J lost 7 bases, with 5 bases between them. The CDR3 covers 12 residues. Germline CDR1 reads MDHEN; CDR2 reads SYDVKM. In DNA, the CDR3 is TGTGCCAGCAGTTTATTCTGGAATGAGCAGTTCTTC. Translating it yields CASSLFWNEQFF. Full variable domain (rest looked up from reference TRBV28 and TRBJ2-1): DVKVTQSSRYLVKRTGEKVFLECVQDMDHENMFWYRQDPGLGLRLIYFSYDVKMKEKGDIPEGYSVSREKKERFSLILESASTNQTSMYLCASSLFWNEQFFGPGTRLTVL.

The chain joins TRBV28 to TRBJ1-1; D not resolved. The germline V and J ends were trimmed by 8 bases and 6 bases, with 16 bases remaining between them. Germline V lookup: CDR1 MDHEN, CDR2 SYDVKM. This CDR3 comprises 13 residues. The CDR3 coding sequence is TGTGCCAGCGGAGTACTTACTCGGGCTGAAGCTTTCTTT. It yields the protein CASGVLTRAEAFF.

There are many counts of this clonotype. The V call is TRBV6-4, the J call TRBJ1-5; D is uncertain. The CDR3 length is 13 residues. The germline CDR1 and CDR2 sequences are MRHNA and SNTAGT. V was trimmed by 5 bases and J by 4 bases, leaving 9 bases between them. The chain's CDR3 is CASSKEPNQPQHF. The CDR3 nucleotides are TGTGCCAGCAGTAAAGAGCCTAATCAGCCCCAGCATTTT.

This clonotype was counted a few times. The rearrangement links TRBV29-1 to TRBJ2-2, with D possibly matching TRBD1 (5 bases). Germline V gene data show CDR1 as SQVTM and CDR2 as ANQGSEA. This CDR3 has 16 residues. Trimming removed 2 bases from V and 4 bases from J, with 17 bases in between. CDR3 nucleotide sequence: TGCAGCGTTGAAAAAGGGGCCCCCGGGTTCACCGGGGAGCTGTTTTTT. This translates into CSVEKGAPGFTGELFF.

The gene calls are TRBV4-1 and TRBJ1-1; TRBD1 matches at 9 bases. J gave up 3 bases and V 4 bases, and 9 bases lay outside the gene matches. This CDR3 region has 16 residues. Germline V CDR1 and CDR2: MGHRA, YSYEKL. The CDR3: CASSPALQGADTEAFF. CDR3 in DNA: TGCGCCAGCAGCCCGGCCCTACAGGGGGCGGACACTGAAGCTTTCTTT.

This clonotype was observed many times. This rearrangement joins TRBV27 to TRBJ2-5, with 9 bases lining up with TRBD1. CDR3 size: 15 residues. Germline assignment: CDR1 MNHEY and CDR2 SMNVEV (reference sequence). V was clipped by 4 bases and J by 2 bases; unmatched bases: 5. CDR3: CASSSPGQGQETQYF. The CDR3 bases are TGTGCCAGCAGTTCACCGGGACAGGGTCAAGAGACCCAGTACTTC.

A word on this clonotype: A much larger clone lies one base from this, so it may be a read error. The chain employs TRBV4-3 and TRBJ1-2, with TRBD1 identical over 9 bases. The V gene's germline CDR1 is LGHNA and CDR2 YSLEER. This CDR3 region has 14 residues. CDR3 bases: TGCGCCAGCAACCAAGACAGGGGGGTGGCTGGCTACACCTTC. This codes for CASNQDRGVAGYTF.

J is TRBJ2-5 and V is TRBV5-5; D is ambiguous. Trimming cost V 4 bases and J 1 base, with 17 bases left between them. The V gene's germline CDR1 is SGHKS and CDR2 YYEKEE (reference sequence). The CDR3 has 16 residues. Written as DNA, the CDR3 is TGTGCCAGCAGCGTCCGTTTTTGGCAGCTCCAAGAGACCCAGTACTTC. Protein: CASSVRFWQLQETQYF.